This T cell receptor beta chain was captured by sequencing in a study of cytomegalovirus exposure and HLA in healthy donors. The CDR3 runs 15 residues. Germline V CDR1 and CDR2: SGDLS, YYNGEE. V lost 0 bases and J lost 9; bases outside the gene matches: 9. 60 Vbeta and 13 Jbeta primers were used in PCR. Here immunoSEQ multiplex PCR was the method, and the copy in TCRdb shows in-frame clones only, minus some. The repertoire holds 180,000 or so clones, with around 80% as singletons. A remark on this clone: What it binds is unknown.

General study results and limits: A prior analysis recorded that most TCR beta V segments were productive about 87% or about 30% of the time. Donors belonging to an Asian-associated ancestry cluster reportedly showed fewer N-insertions in productive TCRs than the 666-donor mean, according to what a later analysis found. A later analysis linked around 15,000 TCR beta sequences to HLA alleles at 0.05 false discovery rate.

This TCR was recovered from a girl aged 10 to 17 in good health and CMV-seropositive. J is TRBJ2-4 and V is TRBV9, with 7 bases matching TRBD1. The material sequenced was PBMCs. The CDR3 DNA follows: TGTGCCAGCAGCGTAGCAGCCACAACAGGGGTCATTCAGTACTTC. This codes for CASSVAATTGVIQYF. The variable domain in full, with the rest retrieved from reference TRBV9 and TRBJ2-4, is DSGVTQTPKHLITATGQRVTLRCSPRSGDLSVYWYQQSLDQGLQFLIQYYNGEERAKGNILERFSAQQFPDLHSELNLSSLELGDSALYFCASSVAATTGVIQYFGAGTRLSVL.